The clone carrying this T cell receptor (beta chain) was counted many times. What it binds is unknown. This specimen comes from a study of human T cells and chemical hapten exposure. Study details: Per-sample TCR yields varied mainly from small pooled library volume differences. Points from the study as a whole: The number of TCRs over 1 in 1000 frequency stayed unchanged after DPC.

Time point meaning: healthy volunteer bleed at 6 weeks. Unfractionated whole blood served as the source for total RNA extraction. Library construction involved attaching unique molecular identifiers to individual cDNA molecules, which allowed quantitative, reproducible TCR counting. TCRdb analysed the RACE reads with MiXCR anew, one entry per CDR3 protein. This table holds 65,000 to 80,000 distinct CDR3 sequences, about 8.6% found once. The sample consisted of whole blood. This receptor was identified in a male donor in good health. Some clones in this sample may be carry-over from other donors' samples.

DNA for the CDR3: TGCAGTGCTAGAGATCTCGGATCGGGACCCCTGATGCGAGAGACCCAGTACTTC. Protein product: CSARDLGSGPLMRETQYF. J is TRBJ2-5 and V is TRBV20-1, with D perhaps given as TRBD1 or TRBD2 (5 bases each). V was clipped by 0 bases and J by 4 bases, with 24 bases between them. The length of the CDR3 is 18 residues. Per germline, CDR1 DFQATT and CDR2 SNEGSKA (reference sequence).